The source of this T cell receptor (beta chain) is a study of tissue T cells after allogeneic stem cell transplantation. General study findings and limits: Across patients, clones rarely overlapped, yet motif clusters were shared tissue-specifically. Anatomically similar tissues had similar TCR repertoires within each patient.

This CDR3 spans 13 amino acids. V lost 1 base and J lost 2, with 3 bases in between. Germline CDR1 SGHAT, CDR2 FQNNGV. TCRbeta CDR3 was sequenced at survey depth with template counts. Clones were sequenced by immunoSEQ multiplex PCR, and TCRdb holds only the in-frame ones, with some missing. The sample records around 5,300 clones, more than 60% being singletons. A word on this clone: The antigen is unknown.

This receptor was obtained from a female donor aged 60 or older with lung cancer. J is TRBJ2-1 and V is TRBV11-2; D is unresolved. The sequencing used tissue from the colon, collected at autopsy. CDR3 DNA: TGTGCCAGCAGCTTAGGACCCTACAATGAGCAGTTCTTC. This codes for CASSLGPYNEQFF.